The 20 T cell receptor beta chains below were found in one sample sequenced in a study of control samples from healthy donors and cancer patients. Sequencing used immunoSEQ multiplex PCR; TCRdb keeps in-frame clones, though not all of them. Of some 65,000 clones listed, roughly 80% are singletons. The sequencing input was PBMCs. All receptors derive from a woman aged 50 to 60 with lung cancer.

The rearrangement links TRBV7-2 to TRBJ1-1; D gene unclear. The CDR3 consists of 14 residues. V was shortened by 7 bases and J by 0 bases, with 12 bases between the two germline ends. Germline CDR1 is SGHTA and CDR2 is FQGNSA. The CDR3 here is CASILSGLNTEAFF. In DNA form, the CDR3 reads TGTGCCAGCATCCTTTCAGGTTTGAACACTGAAGCTTTCTTT.

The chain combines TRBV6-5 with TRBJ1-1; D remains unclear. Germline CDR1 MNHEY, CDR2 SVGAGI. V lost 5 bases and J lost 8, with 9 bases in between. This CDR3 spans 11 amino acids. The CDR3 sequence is CASSTLNEAFF. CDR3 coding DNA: TGTGCCAGCAGTACTTTAAACGAAGCTTTCTTT.

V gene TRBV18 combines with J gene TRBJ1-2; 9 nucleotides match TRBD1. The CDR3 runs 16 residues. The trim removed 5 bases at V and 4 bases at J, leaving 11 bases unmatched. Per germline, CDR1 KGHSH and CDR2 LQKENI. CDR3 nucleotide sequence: TGTGCCAGCTCAGTCTCCGGGACAGGGATCGTCTATGGCTACACCTTC. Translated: CASSVSGTGIVYGYTF.

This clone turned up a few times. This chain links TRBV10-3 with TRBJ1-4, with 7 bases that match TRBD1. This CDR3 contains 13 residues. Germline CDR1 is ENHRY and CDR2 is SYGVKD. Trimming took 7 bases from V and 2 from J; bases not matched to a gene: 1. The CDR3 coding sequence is TGTGCCATCAAGGGACAGACTAATGAAAAACTGTTTTTT. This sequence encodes CAIKGQTNEKLFF.

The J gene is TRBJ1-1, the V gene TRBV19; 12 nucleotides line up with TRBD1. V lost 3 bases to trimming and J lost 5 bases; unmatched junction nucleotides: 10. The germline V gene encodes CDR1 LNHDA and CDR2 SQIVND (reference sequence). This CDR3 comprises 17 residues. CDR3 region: CASSIRDRGQVWTEAFF. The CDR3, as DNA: TGTGCCAGTAGTATCCGGGACAGGGGGCAGGTATGGACTGAAGCTTTCTTT.

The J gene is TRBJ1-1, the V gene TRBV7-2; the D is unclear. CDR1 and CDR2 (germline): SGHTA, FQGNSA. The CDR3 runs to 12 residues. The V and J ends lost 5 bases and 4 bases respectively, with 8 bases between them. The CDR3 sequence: CASSPPPTEAFF. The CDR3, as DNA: TGTGCCAGCAGCCCTCCCCCCACTGAAGCTTTCTTT.

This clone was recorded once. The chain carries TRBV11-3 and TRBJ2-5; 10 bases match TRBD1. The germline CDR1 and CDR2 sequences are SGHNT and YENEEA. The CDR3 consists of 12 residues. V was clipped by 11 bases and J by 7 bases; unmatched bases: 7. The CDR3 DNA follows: TGTGCCTCAGGACAGGGGGGGGCGACCCAGTACTTC. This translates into CASGQGGATQYF.

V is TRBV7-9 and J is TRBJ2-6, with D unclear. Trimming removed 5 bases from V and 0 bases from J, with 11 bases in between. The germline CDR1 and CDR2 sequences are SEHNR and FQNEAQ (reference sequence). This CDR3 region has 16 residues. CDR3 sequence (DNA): TGTGCCAGCAGCCCCAGACGGAGCTCTGGGGCCAACGTCCTGACTTTC. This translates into CASSPRRSSGANVLTF.

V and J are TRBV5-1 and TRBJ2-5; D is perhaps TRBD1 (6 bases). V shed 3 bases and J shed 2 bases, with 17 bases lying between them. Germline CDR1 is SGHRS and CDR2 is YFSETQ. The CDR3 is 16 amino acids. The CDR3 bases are TGCGCCAGCAGCTCAGGGACACCCGATCTACAAGAGACCCAGTACTTC. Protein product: CASSSGTPDLQETQYF.

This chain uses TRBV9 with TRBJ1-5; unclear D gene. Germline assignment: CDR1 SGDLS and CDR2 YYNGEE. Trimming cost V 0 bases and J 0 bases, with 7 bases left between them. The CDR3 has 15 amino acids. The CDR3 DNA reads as TGTGCCAGCAGCGTAGAGGCTAATAGCAATCAGCCCCAGCATTTT. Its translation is CASSVEANSNQPQHF. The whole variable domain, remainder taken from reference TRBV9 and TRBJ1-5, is DSGVTQTPKHLITATGQRVTLRCSPRSGDLSVYWYQQSLDQGLQFLIQYYNGEERAKGNILERFSAQQFPDLHSELNLSSLELGDSALYFCASSVEANSNQPQHFGDGTRLSIL.

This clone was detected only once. The CDR3 DNA sequence: TGTGCCAGCAGTTTACGCTCGGGAGGGGAGCTGTTTTTT. Its translation: CASSLRSGGELFF. This sequence joins TRBV27 and TRBJ2-2; D may be TRBD2 (5 bases). Deletions cut 2 bases from V and 8 bases from J, with 9 bases between. Germline CDR1 reads MNHEY; CDR2 reads SMNVEV (reference sequence). The CDR3 runs 13 residues.

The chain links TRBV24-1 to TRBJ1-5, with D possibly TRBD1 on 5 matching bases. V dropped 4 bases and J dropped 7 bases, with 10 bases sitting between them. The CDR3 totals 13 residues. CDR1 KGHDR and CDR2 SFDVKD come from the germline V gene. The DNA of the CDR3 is TGTGCCACCAGTGACTCTGACAGCCAGCCCCAGCATTTT. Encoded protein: CATSDSDSQPQHF.

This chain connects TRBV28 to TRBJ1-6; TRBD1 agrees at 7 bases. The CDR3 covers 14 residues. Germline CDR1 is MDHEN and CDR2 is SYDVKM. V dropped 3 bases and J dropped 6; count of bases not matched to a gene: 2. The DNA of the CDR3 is TGTGCCAGCAGTTTGGGACAGTTTAATTCACCCCTCCACTTT. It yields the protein CASSLGQFNSPLHF.

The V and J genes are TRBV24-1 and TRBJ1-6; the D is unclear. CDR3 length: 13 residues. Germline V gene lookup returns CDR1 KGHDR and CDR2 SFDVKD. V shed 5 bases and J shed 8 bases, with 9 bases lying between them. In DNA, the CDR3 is TGTGCCACCAGTGGCGGACGGGATTCACCCCTCCACTTT. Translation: CATSGGRDSPLHF.

The CDR3 DNA reads TGTGCCAGCTCACCGATTTCCACAGATACGCAGTATTTT. It translates to CASSPISTDTQYF. J is TRBJ2-3 and V is TRBV18; D call uncertain. Germline assignment: CDR1 KGHSH and CDR2 LQKENI. The CDR3 sequence is 13 residues long. The V and J ends lost 3 bases and 2 bases respectively, with 6 bases between them.

The CDR3 nucleotides are TGTGCCAGCAGCTTGGAAGGGCGAAATGGAAACACCATATATTTT. Translating gives CASSLEGRNGNTIYF. The chain is built from TRBV5-6 and TRBJ1-3; D remains unclear. V lost 0 bases and J 3 bases, leaving 10 bases between the germline ends. CDR3 length: 15 amino acids. The V gene's germline CDR1 is SGHDT and CDR2 YYEEEE.

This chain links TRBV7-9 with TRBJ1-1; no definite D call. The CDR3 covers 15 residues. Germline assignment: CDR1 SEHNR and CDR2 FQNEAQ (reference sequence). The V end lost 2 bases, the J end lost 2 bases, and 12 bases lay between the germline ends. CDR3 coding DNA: TGTGCCAGCAGCTTACCGCTGTCACAAAACACTGAAGCTTTCTTT. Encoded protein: CASSLPLSQNTEAFF. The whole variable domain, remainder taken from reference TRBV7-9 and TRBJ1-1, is DTGVSQNPRHKITKRGQNVTFRCDPISEHNRLYWYRQTLGQGPEFLTYFQNEAQLEKSRLLSDRFSAERPKGSFSTLEIQRTEQGDSAMYLCASSLPLSQNTEAFFGQGTRLTVV.

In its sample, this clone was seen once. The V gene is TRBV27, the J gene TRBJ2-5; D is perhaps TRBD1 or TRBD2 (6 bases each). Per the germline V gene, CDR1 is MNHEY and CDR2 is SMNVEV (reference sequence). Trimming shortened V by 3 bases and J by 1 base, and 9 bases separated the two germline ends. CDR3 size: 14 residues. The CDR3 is CASSLRGAQETQYF. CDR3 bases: TGTGCCAGCAGTTTGAGGGGGGCCCAAGAGACCCAGTACTTC.

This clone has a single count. This CDR3 is CATSDLGGSSYNEQFF. The CDR3 DNA is TGTGCCACCAGTGATTTAGGGGGAAGCTCCTACAATGAGCAGTTCTTC. V is TRBV24-1 and J is TRBJ2-1, with D possibly being TRBD1 (6 bases). Trimming took off 1 base at V and 0 bases at J, with 9 bases between the two ends. This CDR3 comprises 16 residues. Germline-derived CDR1 and CDR2 are KGHDR and SFDVKD.

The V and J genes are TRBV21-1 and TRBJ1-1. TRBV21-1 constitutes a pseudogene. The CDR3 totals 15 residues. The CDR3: CASSILTAEDTEAFF. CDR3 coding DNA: TGTGCCAGCAGCATCCTCACGGCTGAGGACACTGAAGCTTTCTTT.